The 7 T cell receptor beta chains below all came from one sample that was sequenced in a study of T cells in Graves' hyperthyroidism and ophthalmopathy. TCR beta CDR3 regions were amplified from RNA. A set of HTBI primers served as the primers for a first-round RT-PCR of the TCR CDR3. TCRdb recomputed calls from the multiplex PCR reads with MiXCR, one row per CDR3 protein. The data show around 520,000 distinct CDR3 sequences, with about an eighth seen just once and 15% to 20% held by the top ten. The sample consisted of blood. The source is a woman between 18 and 29 years old with Graves' hyperthyroidism.

The J gene is TRBJ2-5, the V gene TRBV30; weak D call: TRBD1 (5 bases). The ends were cut back, 1 base at V and 2 bases at J, with 8 bases in the middle. CDR1 and CDR2 from the germline V gene are GTSNPN and SVGIG (reference sequence). The length of the CDR3 is 13 residues. CDR3 region: CAWSAQGQETQYF. CDR3 DNA: TGTGCCTGGAGTGCCCAGGGACAAGAGACCCAGTACTTC.

This clonotype was counted ten times or more. J is TRBJ1-4 and V is TRBV27, with D unclear. V was shortened by 6 bases and J by 0 bases, with 8 bases between the two germline ends. This CDR3 spans 14 amino acids. Germline V lookup: CDR1 MNHEY, CDR2 SMNVEV (reference sequence). The CDR3: CASSPLTTNEKLFF. CDR3 in DNA: TGTGCCAGCAGCCCCCTAACAACTAATGAAAAACTGTTTTTT.

Concerning this clonotype itself: Since a much larger clone is just one base distant, this may be a read error. V usage is TRBV3-1 and J usage is TRBJ2-3, with 9 positions matching TRBD1. V lost 4 bases, J lost 7 bases, and 15 bases stayed unmatched. The CDR3 is 17 amino acids. The germline V gene has CDR1 LGHDT and CDR2 YNNKEL (reference sequence). This CDR3 is CASSRFRGQGDQNTQYF. The CDR3 bases are TGTGCCAGCAGCCGGTTTAGGGGACAGGGTGATCAGAATACGCAGTATTTT.

This clonotype was detected a few times. The chain links TRBV15 to TRBJ1-2; D not resolved. The V gene lost 0 bases and the J gene lost 6 bases, with 14 bases spanning the gap. Germline assignment: CDR1 LNHNV and CDR2 YYDKDF (reference sequence). The CDR3 loop spans 15 amino acids. Here the CDR3 reads CATSRDSQQFNGYTF. Written as DNA, the CDR3 is TGTGCCACCAGCAGAGATTCGCAACAGTTCAATGGCTACACCTTC.

In its sample, this clonotype was seen a few times. The chain combines TRBV15 with TRBJ1-6, with 9 bases lining up with TRBD1. CDR1 is LNHNV and CDR2 is YYDKDF in the germline V gene (reference sequence). J lost 5 bases, V lost 3 bases, and 14 bases had no gene match. CDR3 size: 19 residues. Here the CDR3 reads CATSRIAMDRGADNSPLHF. CDR3 nucleotides: TGTGCCACCAGCAGGATCGCCATGGACAGGGGAGCTGATAATTCACCCCTCCACTTT.

The table lists this clonotype with many counts. The chain combines TRBV5-1 with TRBJ2-2; D may be TRBD1 (7 bases). Germline CDR1 and CDR2: SGHRS and YFSETQ. Trimming cost V 4 bases and J 5 bases, with 15 bases left between them. The CDR3 runs 15 residues. CDR3 protein: CASSRETGPTGELFF. As DNA, the CDR3 is TGCGCCAGCAGCCGGGAGACAGGGCCGACCGGGGAGCTGTTTTTT.

This clonotype was observed many times. The rearrangement links TRBV6-5 to TRBJ1-5; tentatively, D is TRBD1 (6 bases). The CDR3 extends over 15 amino acids. The germline CDR1 and CDR2 sequences are MNHEY and SVGAGI. Trimming removed 2 bases at V and 5 bases at J, with 13 bases between. The DNA for the CDR3 is TGTGCCAGCAGTTACACAACAGGGTCCGATCAGCCCCAGCATTTT. This gives the protein CASSYTTGSDQPQHF.